This TCR beta chain was recovered during a study of human T cells and chemical hapten exposure. Whole-study findings and limits: With regard to DPC sensitization, TCRs above 1 in 1000 frequency did not change.

TCRdb analysed the RACE reads with MiXCR anew, one entry per CDR3 protein. The sample yields some 65,000 distinct CDR3 sequences, around 6.5% seen once. A note on this clonotype: Antigen: not known.

Indicated time point: healthy volunteer bleed at 6 weeks. Total RNA was isolated from unfractionated whole blood. This clonotype was obtained from a female donor in good health. Some clones in this sample may be carry-over from other donors' samples. Sequenced material: whole blood.

The CDR3 DNA follows: TGTGCCAGCAGCGGGGGACTAGGAACGTACAATGAGCAGTTCTTC. Amino acid sequence: CASSGGLGTYNEQFF. This chain links TRBV9 with TRBJ2-1; 8 positions match TRBD2. This CDR3 comprises 15 residues. Germline V gives CDR1 SGDLS, CDR2 YYNGEE. After removal of 3 bases from V and 4 bases from J, the junction contained 6 bases not matched to a gene.